This entry concerns a single T cell receptor (beta chain). Its antigen remains unknown. PCR amplification relied on 60 Vbeta primers (plus 13 Jbeta primers). Using immunoSEQ multiplex PCR, the repertoire was profiled, and TCRdb retains in-frame clones only, with some absent. The table records over 100,000 clones, almost 70% of them present only once. This specimen belongs to a study of cytomegalovirus exposure and HLA in healthy donors. General study points: TRBV6-2, TRBV6-3 and some other V segments were unresolvable in 87-base-pair reads. The authors later linked a missense DCLRE1C variant to TCR beta V- and J-gene trimming. Researchers reported in a later analysis that common viral pathogens appeared linked to several top clusters.

The CDR3 has 13 amino acids. In germline, CDR1 is SNHLY, CDR2 FYNNEI. The ends were cut back, 6 bases at V and 0 bases at J, with 8 bases in the middle. Input material: PBMCs. The chain recombines TRBV2 with TRBJ1-1; D gene uncertain. The receptor was isolated from a man aged 25-45 years in good health and CMV-seropositive. The CDR3 loop reads CASRLEMNTEAFF. DNA of the CDR3: TGTGCCAGCAGGCTTGAGATGAACACTGAAGCTTTCTTT.